The 5 T cell receptor beta chains below were found in one sample sequenced in a study of T cells in Graves' hyperthyroidism and ophthalmopathy. TCR beta CDR3 region amplification was performed from RNA transcripts. In the first-round RT-PCR of the TCR CDR3, the HTBI primer set was used. Each CDR3 protein gets one entry after TCRdb re-called the multiplex PCR reads with MiXCR. The sample includes about 500,000 distinct CDR3 sequences, over 15% seen only once; the top ten take roughly 15%. Specimen: blood. Receptors were obtained from a woman under 30 with Graves' ophthalmopathy.

This clonotype has ten or more counts. The chain joins TRBV5-1 to TRBJ1-1, with D unresolved. Germline lookup yields CDR1 SGHRS and CDR2 YFSETQ. This CDR3 is 13 amino acids long. V lost 4 bases and J 4 bases, leaving 11 bases between the germline ends. CDR3 loop: CASSVAWGTEAFF. The DNA for the CDR3 is TGCGCCAGCAGCGTAGCATGGGGCACTGAAGCTTTCTTT.

At least ten counts were recorded for this clonotype. The chain's CDR3 is CASSSGLVNYNEQFF. The CDR3 nucleotides are TGTGCCAGCAGCTCGGGACTAGTGAACTACAATGAGCAGTTCTTC. The chain couples TRBV11-3 to TRBJ2-1; 8 positions agree with TRBD2. The CDR3 runs to 15 residues. V lost 4 bases to trimming and J lost 3 bases; unmatched junction nucleotides: 5. Germline CDR1 is SGHNT and CDR2 is YENEEA.

V is TRBV6-1 and J is TRBJ1-2; D is possibly TRBD1 (5 bases). The CDR3 runs to 15 residues. Deletions cut 6 bases from V and 2 bases from J, with 16 bases between. Germline CDR1 and CDR2: MNHNS and SASEGT. CDR3 amino acids: CASRETGTDNYGYTF. In DNA, the CDR3 is TGTGCCAGCAGGGAGACCGGGACGGACAACTATGGCTACACCTTC.

This clonotype was observed once. The chain has TRBV7-2 and TRBJ2-2; unclear D gene. The CDR3 loop spans 13 amino acids. Germline CDR1 and CDR2: SGHTA and FQGNSA. V lost 5 bases to trimming and J lost 10 bases, with 14 bases between them. The CDR3 DNA sequence: TGTGCCAGCAGCCTCACGGCTGTCGAGGAGCTGTTTTTT. The encoded protein is CASSLTAVEELFF.

This clonotype was recorded at least ten times. At one end, the junction sequence differs from germline, possibly due to a read error. The chain links TRBV7-9 to TRBJ1-1; the match to TRBD1 covers 7 bases. The germline V gene has CDR1 SEHNR and CDR2 FQNEAQ (reference sequence). The CDR3 has 14 amino acids. This CDR3 is CASSLDRVNTEAFF. DNA of the CDR3: TGTGCCAGCAGTTTAGACAGGGTGAACACTGAAGCTTTCTTT.